One sample yielded the 10 T cell receptor beta chains listed below, sequenced in a study of blood T cell repertoires in COVID-19 (dated by TCRdb to about 2020). The library was produced with the immunoSEQ multiplex PCR assay. As stored in TCRdb, this immuneACCESS dataset retains in-frame rearrangements with V and J assigned. A fraction of the clones does not appear; measured against another copy, unresolved V genes explain less than half of the discrepancy, and the remainder lacks a known reason. The sample data list a few hundred thousand clones, and around 80% of these were observed just once. Together, the top ten hold approximately 4% of the sample. The source material was PBMCs or T cells enriched from blood (not recorded which). The source of these receptors is a man aged 30-40 years with acute COVID-19.

The chain employs TRBV12-3 or TRBV12-4 and TRBJ1-2; the D is unclear. V was clipped by 6 bases and J by 3 bases, with 11 bases between them. The length of the CDR3 is 13 residues. CDR3 nucleotide sequence: TGTGCCAGCAGCCCAGGCGGGGACTATGGCTACACCTTC. This encodes CASSPGGDYGYTF.

The J gene is TRBJ2-7, the V gene TRBV28; D is ambiguous. Germline V CDR1 and CDR2: MDHEN, SYDVKM. This CDR3 contains 13 residues. Trimming cost V 5 bases and J 0 bases, with 8 bases left between them. The CDR3 DNA sequence: TGTGCCAGCAGTGGAGATCCCTCCTACGAGCAGTACGTC. Protein sequence: CASSGDPSYEQYV.

This clone was detected only once. The chain has TRBV9 and TRBJ2-1; 12 bases align to TRBD1. J was trimmed by 4 bases and V by 6 bases; bases with no gene match: 8. The CDR3 is 16 residues long. The V gene's germline CDR1 is SGDLS and CDR2 YYNGEE. CDR3 region: CASNAGTGGPYNEQFF. CDR3 in DNA: TGTGCCAGCAACGCCGGGACAGGGGGCCCATACAATGAGCAGTTCTTC.

The chain combines TRBV7-8 with TRBJ1-5; D unclear. The CDR3 totals 16 residues. V lost 3 bases and J lost 1, with 13 bases in between. CDR1 and CDR2 from the germline V gene are SGHVS and FQNEAQ. This CDR3 reads CASSFRGRESNQPQHF. For the CDR3, the DNA is TGTGCCAGCAGCTTCCGAGGTAGGGAGAGCAATCAGCCCCAGCATTTT.

In its sample, this clone was seen a few times. The chain has TRBV11-3 and TRBJ1-1; TRBD1 aligns across 9 bases. V was clipped by 5 bases and J by 11 bases; unmatched bases: 3. Per the germline V gene, CDR1 is SGHNT and CDR2 is YENEEA. The CDR3 consists of 11 residues. The chain's CDR3 is CASSGTGSAFF. For the CDR3, the DNA is TGTGCCAGCAGCGGGACAGGGAGTGCTTTCTTT.

On this clone: The junction departs from the called germline gene at one end, perhaps through a read error. The rearrangement links TRBV5-1 to TRBJ2-1; the match to TRBD2 covers 9 bases. The CDR3 is 12 amino acids. Germline-derived CDR1 and CDR2 are SGHRS and YFSETQ. CDR3 DNA: TGTGCCAGCAGCTGGCGGGAGGGCGAGCAGTTCTTC. Its protein product is CASSWREGEQFF.

This chain uses TRBV19 with TRBJ2-1; 13 positions agree with TRBD2. Trimming at V came to 5 bases and at J to 9 bases, leaving 4 bases not matched to a gene. The CDR3 consists of 14 residues. The germline V gene has CDR1 LNHDA and CDR2 SQIVND (reference sequence). The CDR3 spells CASSGLAGATEQFF. The CDR3 DNA is TGTGCCAGTAGTGGACTAGCGGGAGCCACTGAGCAGTTCTTC.

The V and J genes are TRBV6-5 and TRBJ2-7; D remains unclear. Looked up from germline, CDR1 is MNHEY and CDR2 is SVGAGI. V was trimmed by 6 bases and J by 5 bases, leaving 11 bases between them. This CDR3 region has 12 residues. CDR3 sequence reads: CASRNTDHEQYV. The CDR3 DNA sequence: TGTGCCAGCAGGAATACAGATCACGAGCAGTACGTC.

The chain recombines TRBV4-1 with TRBJ2-2; D possibly corresponds to TRBD2 (6 bases). CDR3 length equals 15 residues. V was clipped by 2 bases and J by 4 bases, with 11 bases between them. Germline loops: CDR1 MGHRA, CDR2 YSYEKL. The CDR3 loop is CASSQSPEGTGELFF. CDR3 coding DNA: TGCGCCAGCAGCCAATCACCGGAGGGCACCGGGGAGCTGTTTTTT.

The V call is TRBV19, the J call TRBJ1-2; maybe TRBD1 (5 bases). The CDR3 spans 14 residues. V dropped 7 bases and J dropped 7 bases, with 19 bases sitting between them. Germline CDR1 LNHDA, CDR2 SQIVND (reference sequence). The CDR3 nucleotides are TGTGCCAGTAAAGAGACAGAGGAAGTTATTGGCTACACCTTC. It codes for CASKETEEVIGYTF.